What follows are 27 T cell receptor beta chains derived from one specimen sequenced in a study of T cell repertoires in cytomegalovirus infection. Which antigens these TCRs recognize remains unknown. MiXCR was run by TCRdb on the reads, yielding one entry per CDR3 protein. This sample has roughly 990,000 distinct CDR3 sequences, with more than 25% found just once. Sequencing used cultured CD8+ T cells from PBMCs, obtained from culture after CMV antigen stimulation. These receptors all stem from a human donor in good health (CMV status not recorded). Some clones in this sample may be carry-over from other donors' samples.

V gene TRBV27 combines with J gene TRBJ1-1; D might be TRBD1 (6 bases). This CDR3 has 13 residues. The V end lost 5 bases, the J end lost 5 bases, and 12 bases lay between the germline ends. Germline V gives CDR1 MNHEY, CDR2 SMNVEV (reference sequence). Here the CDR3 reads CASSQGTWTEAFF. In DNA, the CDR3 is TGTGCCAGCAGTCAGGGGACATGGACTGAAGCTTTCTTT.

Here the CDR3 reads CASSLSEGREKLFF. The CDR3 nucleotides read TGTGCCAGCAGTTTATCGGAGGGGCGCGAAAAACTGTTTTTT. The V call is TRBV27, the J call TRBJ1-4, with D maybe TRBD1 (5 bases). There are 14 residues in the CDR3. V was cut by 0 bases and J by 8 bases, with 10 bases left in between. Germline assignment: CDR1 MNHEY and CDR2 SMNVEV (reference sequence).

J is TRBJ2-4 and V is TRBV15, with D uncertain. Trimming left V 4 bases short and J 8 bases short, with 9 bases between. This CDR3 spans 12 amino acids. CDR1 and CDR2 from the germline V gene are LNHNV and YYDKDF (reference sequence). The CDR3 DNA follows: TGTGCCACCAGCACCCCTGGGGACATTCAGTACTTC. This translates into CATSTPGDIQYF.

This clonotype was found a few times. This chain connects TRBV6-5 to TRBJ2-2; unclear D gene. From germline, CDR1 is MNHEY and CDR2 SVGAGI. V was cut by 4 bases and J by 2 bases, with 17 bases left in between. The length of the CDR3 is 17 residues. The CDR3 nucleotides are TGTGCCAGCAGTTGGAGTTCCCGTACGCGAAACACCGGGGAGCTGTTTTTT. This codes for CASSWSSRTRNTGELFF.

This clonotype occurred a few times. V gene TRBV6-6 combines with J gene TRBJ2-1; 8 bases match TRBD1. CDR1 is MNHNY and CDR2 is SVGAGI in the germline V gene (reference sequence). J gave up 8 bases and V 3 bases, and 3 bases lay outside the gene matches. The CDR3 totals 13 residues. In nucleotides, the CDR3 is TGTGCCAGCAGTTATGGGGGACAGGATGAGCAGTTCTTC. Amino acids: CASSYGGQDEQFF.

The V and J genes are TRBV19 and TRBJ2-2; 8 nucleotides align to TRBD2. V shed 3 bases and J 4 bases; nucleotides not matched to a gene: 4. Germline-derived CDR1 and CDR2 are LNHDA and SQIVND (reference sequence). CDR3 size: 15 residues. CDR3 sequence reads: CASSMTSGGTGELFF. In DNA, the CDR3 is TGTGCCAGTAGTATGACCAGCGGGGGCACCGGGGAGCTGTTTTTT.

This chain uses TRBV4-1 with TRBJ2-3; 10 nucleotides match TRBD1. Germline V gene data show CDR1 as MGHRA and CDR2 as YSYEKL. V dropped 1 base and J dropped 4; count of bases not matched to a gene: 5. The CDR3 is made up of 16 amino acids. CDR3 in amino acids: CASSQGQGARADTQYF. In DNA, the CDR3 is TGCGCCAGCAGCCAAGGACAGGGGGCTCGGGCAGATACGCAGTATTTT.

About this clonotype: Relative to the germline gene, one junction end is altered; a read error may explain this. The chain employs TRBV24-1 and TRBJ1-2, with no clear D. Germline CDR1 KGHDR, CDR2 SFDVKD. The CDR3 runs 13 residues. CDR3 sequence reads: CVTSDFRDGGYTF. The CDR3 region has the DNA TGTGTCACCAGTGATTTCCGTGACGGTGGCTACACCTTC.

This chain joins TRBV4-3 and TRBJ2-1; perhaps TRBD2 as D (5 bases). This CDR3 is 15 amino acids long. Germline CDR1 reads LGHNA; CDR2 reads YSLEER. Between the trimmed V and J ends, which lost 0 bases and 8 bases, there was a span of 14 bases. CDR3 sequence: CASSQEARGVDEQFF. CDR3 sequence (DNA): TGCGCCAGCAGCCAAGAAGCACGGGGTGTAGATGAGCAGTTCTTC.

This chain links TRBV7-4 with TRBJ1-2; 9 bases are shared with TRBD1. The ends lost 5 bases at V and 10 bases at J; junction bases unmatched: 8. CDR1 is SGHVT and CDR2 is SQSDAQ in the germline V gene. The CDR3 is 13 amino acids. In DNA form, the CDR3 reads TGTGCCAGCAGCGCACAGGGGGCGGGTGACTACACCTTC. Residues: CASSAQGAGDYTF. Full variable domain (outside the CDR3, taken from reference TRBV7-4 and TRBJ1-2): GAGVSQSPRYKVAKRGRDVALRCDSISGHVTLYWYRQTLGQGSEVLTYSQSDAQRDKSGRPSGRFSAERPERSVSTLKIQRTEQGDSAVYLCASSAQGAGDYTFGSGTRLTVV.

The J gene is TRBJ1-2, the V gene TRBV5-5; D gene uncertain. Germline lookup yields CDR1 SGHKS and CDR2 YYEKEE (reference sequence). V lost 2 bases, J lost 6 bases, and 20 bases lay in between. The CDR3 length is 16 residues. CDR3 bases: TGTGCCAGCAGCTTTGACTTCTCAGGCCTGCGAGATGGCTACACCTTC. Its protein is CASSFDFSGLRDGYTF.

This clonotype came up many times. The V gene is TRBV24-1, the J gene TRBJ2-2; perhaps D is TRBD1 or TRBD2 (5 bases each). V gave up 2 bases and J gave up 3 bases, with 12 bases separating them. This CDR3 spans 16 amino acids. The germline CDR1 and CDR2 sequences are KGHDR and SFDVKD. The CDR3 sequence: CATSDWTRDHTGELFF. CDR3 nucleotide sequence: TGTGCCACCAGTGATTGGACACGGGACCACACCGGGGAGCTGTTTTTT.

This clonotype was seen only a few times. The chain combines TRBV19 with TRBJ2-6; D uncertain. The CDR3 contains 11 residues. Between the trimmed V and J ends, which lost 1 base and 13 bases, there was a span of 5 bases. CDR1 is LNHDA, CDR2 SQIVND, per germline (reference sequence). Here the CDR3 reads CASSIAGVLTF. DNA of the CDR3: TGTGCCAGTAGTATAGCCGGGGTCCTGACTTTC.

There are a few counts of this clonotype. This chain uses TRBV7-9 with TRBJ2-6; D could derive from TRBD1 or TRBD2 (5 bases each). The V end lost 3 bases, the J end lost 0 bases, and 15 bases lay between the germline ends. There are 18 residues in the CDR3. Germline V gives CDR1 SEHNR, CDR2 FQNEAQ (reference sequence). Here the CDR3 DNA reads TGTGCCAGCAGCTTGCCCTGGGACGTCCCCTCTGGGGCCAACGTCCTGACTTTC. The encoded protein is CASSLPWDVPSGANVLTF.

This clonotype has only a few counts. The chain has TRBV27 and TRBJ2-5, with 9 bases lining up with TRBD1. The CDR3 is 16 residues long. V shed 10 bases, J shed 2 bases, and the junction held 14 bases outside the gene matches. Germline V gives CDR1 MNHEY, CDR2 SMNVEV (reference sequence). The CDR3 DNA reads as TGTGCCACCCGAGGTTTGTACAGGGGGCGGCAAGAGACCCAGTACTTC. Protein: CATRGLYRGRQETQYF.

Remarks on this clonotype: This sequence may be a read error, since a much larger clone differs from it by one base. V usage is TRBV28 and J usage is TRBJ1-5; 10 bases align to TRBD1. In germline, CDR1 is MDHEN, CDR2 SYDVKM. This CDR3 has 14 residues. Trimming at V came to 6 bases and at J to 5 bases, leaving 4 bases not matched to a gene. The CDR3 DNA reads TGTGCCAGCAGCCAGGGACAGGGGTATCAGCCCCAGCATTTT. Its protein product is CASSQGQGYQPQHF.

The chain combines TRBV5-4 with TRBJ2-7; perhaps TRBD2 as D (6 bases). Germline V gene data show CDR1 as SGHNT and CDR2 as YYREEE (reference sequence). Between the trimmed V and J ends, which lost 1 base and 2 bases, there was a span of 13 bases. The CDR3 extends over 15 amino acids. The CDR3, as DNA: TGTGCCAGCAGCTTGTTCGCGGGGATCCCCTACGAGCAGTACTTC. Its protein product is CASSLFAGIPYEQYF.

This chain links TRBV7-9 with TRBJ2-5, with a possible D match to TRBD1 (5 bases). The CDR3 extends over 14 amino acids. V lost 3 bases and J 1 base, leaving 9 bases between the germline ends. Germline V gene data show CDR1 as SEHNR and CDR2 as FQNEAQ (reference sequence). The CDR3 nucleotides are TGTGCCAGCAGCTTCAGGGATTTCCAAGAGACCCAGTACTTC. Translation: CASSFRDFQETQYF.

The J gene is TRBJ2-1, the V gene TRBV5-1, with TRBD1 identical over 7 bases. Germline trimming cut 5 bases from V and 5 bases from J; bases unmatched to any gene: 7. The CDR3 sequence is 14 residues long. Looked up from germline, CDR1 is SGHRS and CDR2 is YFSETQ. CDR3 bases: TGCGCCAGCAGTCCTCCCACAGGGGACAATGAGCAGTTCTTC. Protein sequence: CASSPPTGDNEQFF.

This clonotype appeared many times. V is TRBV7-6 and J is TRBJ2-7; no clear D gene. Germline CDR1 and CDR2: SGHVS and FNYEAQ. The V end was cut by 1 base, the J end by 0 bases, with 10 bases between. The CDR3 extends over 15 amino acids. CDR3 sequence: CASSLEIISSYEQYF. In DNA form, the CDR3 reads TGTGCCAGCAGCTTAGAAATAATCAGCTCCTACGAGCAGTACTTC. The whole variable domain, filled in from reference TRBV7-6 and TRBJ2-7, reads GAGVSQSPRYKVTKRGQDVALRCDPISGHVSLYWYRQALGQGPEFLTYFNYEAQQDKSGLPNDRFSAERPEGSISTLTIQRTEQRDSAMYRCASSLEIISSYEQYFGPGTRLTVT.

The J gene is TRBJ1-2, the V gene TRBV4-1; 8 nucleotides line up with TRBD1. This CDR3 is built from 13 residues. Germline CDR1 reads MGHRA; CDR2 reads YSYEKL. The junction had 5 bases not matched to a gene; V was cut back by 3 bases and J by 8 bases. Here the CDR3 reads CASSQTGALGYTF. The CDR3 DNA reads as TGCGCCAGCAGCCAGACAGGGGCCTTAGGCTACACCTTC.

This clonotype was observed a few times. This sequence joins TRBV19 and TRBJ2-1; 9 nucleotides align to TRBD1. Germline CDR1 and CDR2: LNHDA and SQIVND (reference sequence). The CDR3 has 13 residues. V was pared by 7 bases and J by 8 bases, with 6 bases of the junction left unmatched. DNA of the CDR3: TGTGCCAGTAAAACAGGGGGCTTGGATGAGCAGTTCTTC. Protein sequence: CASKTGGLDEQFF.

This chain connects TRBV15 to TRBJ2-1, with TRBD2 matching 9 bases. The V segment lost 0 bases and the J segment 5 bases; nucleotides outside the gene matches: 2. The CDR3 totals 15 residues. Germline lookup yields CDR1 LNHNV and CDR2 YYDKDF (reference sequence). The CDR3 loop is CATSRDLAGDNEQFF. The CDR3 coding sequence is TGTGCCACCAGCAGAGATTTAGCGGGGGACAATGAGCAGTTCTTC.

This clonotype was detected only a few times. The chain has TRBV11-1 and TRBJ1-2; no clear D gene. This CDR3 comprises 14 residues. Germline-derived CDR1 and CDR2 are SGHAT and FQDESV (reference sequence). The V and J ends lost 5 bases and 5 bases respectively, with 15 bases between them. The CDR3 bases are TGTGCCAGCAGCGGGATGGACGGGATTTATGGCTACACCTTC. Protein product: CASSGMDGIYGYTF.

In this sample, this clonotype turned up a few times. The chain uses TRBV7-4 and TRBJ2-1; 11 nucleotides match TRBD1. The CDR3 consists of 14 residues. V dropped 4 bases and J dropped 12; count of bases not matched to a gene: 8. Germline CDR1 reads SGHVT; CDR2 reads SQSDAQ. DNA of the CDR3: TGTGCCAGCAGCTATGGACAGGGGGCCATGGGGCAGTTCTTC. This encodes CASSYGQGAMGQFF.

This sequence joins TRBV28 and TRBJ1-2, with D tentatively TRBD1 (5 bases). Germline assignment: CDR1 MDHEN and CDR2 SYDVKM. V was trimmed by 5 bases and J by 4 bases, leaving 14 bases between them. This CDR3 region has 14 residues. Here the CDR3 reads CASSPTVKSYGYTF. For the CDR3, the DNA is TGTGCCAGCAGTCCGACAGTCAAGAGCTATGGCTACACCTTC.

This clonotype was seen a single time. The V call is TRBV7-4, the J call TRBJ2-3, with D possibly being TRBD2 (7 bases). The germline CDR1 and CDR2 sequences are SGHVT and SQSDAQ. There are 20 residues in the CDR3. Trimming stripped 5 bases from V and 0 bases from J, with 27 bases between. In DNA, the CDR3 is TGTGCCAGCAGCCCCCGTCGTGCGGGGGCTCGAACAAATAGCACAGATACGCAGTATTTT. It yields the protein CASSPRRAGARTNSTDTQYF.